This record covers a single T cell receptor beta chain. The sample comes from a study of blood T cell repertoires in COVID-19. Generated by immunoSEQ multiplex PCR, the TCRdb table keeps only in-frame clones and is missing some. The table lists about 250,000 clones, around 84% of them singletons. This CDR3 comprises 15 residues. CDR1 and CDR2 (germline): MNHEY, SMNVEV (reference sequence). V gave up 0 bases and J gave up 6 bases, with 9 bases separating them. Either two negative PCRs, clearance, or symptom resolution qualified Cohort 3 donors as recovered. The sample consisted of PBMCs or T cells enriched from blood (not recorded which). J is TRBJ1-6 and V is TRBV27; no clear D gene. The clonotype was recovered from a man between 18 and 35 years old who had recovered from COVID-19. The CDR3: CASSLSRVSNSPLHF. CDR3 coding DNA: TGTGCCAGCAGTTTATCGAGGGTCTCTAATTCACCCCTCCACTTT.